Reported below is one T cell receptor (beta chain). Its antigen is undetermined. The data are from a study of cytomegalovirus exposure and HLA in healthy donors. The CDR3 has 15 residues. The germline V gene encodes CDR1 MGHDK and CDR2 SYGVNS. Trimming shortened V by 1 base and J by 7 bases, and 16 bases separated the two germline ends. PCR employed 60 Vbeta and 13 Jbeta primers. Sequencing used immunoSEQ multiplex PCR; TCRdb keeps in-frame clones, though not all of them. The repertoire holds approximately 130,000 clones, with more than 75% as singletons. Study-level results: Several of the most significant clusters appeared linked to common viral pathogens, based on a later analysis. Most TCR sequences were uncommon, yet certain public TCRs appeared in many donors.

The sequence derives from a male donor in good health and CMV-seronegative. This sequence joins TRBV25-1 and TRBJ1-1, with a possible D match to TRBD1 (6 bases). Sequencing was carried out using PBMCs. The CDR3, as DNA: TGTGCCAGCAGTGAATCTGGAGGGGGGGCTGGTGAAGCTTTCTTT. Residues: CASSESGGGAGEAFF.